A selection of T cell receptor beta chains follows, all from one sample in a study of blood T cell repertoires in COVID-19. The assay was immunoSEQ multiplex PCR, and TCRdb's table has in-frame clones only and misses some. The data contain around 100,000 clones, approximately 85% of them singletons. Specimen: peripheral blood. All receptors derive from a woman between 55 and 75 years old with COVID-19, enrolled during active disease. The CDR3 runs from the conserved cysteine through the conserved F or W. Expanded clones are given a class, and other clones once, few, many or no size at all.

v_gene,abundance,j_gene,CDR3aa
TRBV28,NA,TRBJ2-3,CASRLAGVAILNF
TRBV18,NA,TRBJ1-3,CASSTQGNSGNTIYF
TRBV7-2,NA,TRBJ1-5,CASSANRDQPQHF
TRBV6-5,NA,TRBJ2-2,CASRPAGTPTGELFF
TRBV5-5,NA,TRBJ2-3,CASSLAAGTGGPPDTQYF
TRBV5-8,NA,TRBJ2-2,CASSLVGAHRGNTGELFF
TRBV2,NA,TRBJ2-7,CARGQGSTYEQYF
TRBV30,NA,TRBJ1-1,CAWNAQGERTEAFF
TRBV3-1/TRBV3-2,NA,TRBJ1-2,CASSQARGRNYGYTF
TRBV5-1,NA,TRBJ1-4,CASRPGQGEEKLFF
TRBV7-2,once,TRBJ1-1,CASSLDPGDEAFF
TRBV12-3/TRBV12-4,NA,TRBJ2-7,CASSSGDEQYF
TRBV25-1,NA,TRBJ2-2,CASSPLAGLERGTGELFF
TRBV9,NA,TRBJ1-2,CASSPQQGWSGYTF
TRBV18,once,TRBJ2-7,CASSPRTSGGYEQYF
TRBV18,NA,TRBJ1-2,CASSPWDSHPYGYTF
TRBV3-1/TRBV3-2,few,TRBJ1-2,CASSHDGQGDGYTF
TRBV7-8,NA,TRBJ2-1,CASSRLIPGDEQFF
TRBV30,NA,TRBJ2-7,CASRTEAYEQYF
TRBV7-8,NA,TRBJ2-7,CASSSSNWFYEQYF
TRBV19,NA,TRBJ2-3,CASSAGPRTDTQYF
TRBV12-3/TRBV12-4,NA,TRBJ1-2,CASTLGGGYTF
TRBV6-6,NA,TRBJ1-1,CASRTGSGLEAFF
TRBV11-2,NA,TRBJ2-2,CASSLDQGALSGELFF
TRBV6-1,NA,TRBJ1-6,CASSDRGSSPLHF
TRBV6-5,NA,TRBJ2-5,CASSPTGSQETQYF
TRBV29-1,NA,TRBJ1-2,CSVFEGGPYYGYTF
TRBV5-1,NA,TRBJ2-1,CASSISGASSYNEQFF
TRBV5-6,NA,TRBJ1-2,CASSLDRAGGYTF
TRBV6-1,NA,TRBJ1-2,CASSEQKTGGYTF
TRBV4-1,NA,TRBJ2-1,CASTPSTSGVREQFF
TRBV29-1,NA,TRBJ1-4,CSARDRVGEKLFF
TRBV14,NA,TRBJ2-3,CASSLPWGLAGGRDTQYF
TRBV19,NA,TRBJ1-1,CASRTGKNTEAFF
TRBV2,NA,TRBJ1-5,CASRVDRANQPQHF
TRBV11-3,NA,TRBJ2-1,CASSRGVAGVNEQFF
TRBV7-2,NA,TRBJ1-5,CASSLTTDSNQPQHF
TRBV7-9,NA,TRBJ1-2,CASSLLGGLTSGYGYTF
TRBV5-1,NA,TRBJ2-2,CASSLDARGFTGELFF
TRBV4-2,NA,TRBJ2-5,CASSQVGGPGRFGGGRETQYF
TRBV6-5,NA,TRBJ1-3,CASRETGEYGNTIYF
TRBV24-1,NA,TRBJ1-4,CATSRQGDEKLFF
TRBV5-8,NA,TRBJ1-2,CASSQTPGVNYGYTF
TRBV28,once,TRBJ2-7,CASCTVVTYEQYF
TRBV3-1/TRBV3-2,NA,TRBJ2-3,CASSQLTGTGKKDTQYF
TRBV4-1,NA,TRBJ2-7,CASSRGGGGDSYEQYF
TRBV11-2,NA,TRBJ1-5,CASSKRPDGLTGPQHF
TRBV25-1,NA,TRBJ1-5,CASSDWTGINQPQHF
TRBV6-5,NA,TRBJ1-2,CASSQNRVAYGYTF
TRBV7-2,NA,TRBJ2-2,CASSPQGDTGELFF
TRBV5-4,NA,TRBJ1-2,CASSWGIQGPNYGYTF
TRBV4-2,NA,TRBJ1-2,CASSQAPQALGDGYTF
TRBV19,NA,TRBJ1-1,CASSKRTEAFF
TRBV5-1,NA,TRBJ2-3,CASSDRTDTQYF